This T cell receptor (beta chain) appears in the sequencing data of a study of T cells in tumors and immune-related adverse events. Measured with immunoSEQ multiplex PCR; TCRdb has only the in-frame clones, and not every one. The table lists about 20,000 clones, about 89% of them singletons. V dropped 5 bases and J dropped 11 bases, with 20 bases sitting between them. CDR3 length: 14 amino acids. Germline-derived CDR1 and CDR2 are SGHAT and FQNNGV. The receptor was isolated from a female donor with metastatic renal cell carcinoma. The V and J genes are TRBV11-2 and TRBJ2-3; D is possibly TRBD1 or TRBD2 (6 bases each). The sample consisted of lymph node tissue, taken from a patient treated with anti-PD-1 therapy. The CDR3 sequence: CASSQERGAPRQYF. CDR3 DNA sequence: TGTGCCAGCAGCCAAGAAAGGGGGGCTCCGAGGCAGTATTTT. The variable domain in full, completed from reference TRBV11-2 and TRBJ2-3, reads EAGVAQSPRYKIIEKRQSVAFWCNPISGHATLYWYQQILGQGPKLLIQFQNNGVVDDSQLPKDRFSAERLKGVDSTLKIQPAKLEDSAVYLCASSQERGAPRQYFGPGTRLTVL.